The clone carrying this T cell receptor beta chain was seen once. This entry is derived from a study of OX40 agonist ivuxolimab in advanced cancers. Trimming stripped 5 bases from V and 2 bases from J, with 16 bases between. Germline CDR1 is KGHSH and CDR2 is LQKENI. The CDR3 runs to 15 residues. Profiled with immunoSEQ multiplex PCR; TCRdb holds only in-frame clones, not every one. Seen here are about 52,000 clones, approximately 87% observed once, and the top ten hold under 8.5%. This TCR derives from an adult with an advanced solid tumor such as melanoma, head and neck, liver or kidney cancer. The specimen was CD4+ or CD8+ T cells sorted from blood, collected in a trial of the OX40 agonist ivuxolimab. J is TRBJ2-7 and V is TRBV18; no clear D. The CDR3 coding sequence is TGTGCCAGCTCAAATCTCCGGGCCCCAACCTACGAGCAGTACTTC. Translating it yields CASSNLRAPTYEQYF.